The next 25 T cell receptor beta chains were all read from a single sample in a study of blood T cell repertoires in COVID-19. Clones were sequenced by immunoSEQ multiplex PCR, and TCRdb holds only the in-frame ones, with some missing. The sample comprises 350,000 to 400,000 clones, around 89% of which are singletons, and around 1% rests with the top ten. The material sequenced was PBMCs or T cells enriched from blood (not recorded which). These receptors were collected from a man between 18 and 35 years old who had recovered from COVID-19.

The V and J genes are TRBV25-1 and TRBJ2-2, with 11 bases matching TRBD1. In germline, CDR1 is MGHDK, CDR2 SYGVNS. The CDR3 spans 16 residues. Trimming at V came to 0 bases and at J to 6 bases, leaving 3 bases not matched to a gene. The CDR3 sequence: CASSEYLGQGAGELFF. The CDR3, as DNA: TGTGCCAGCAGTGAATATTTGGGACAGGGGGCCGGGGAGCTGTTTTTT.

The CDR3 coding sequence is TGTGCCAGCAGTACTCACCTCCAGGGGGCAGGTGAGACCCAGTACTTC. This gives the protein CASSTHLQGAGETQYF. The chain carries TRBV25-1 and TRBJ2-5; 8 bases are a match to TRBD1. The CDR3 sequence is 16 residues long. From germline, CDR1 is MGHDK and CDR2 SYGVNS. The V gene end was trimmed by 5 bases and the J gene end by 5 bases; junction bases not matched to a gene: 13.

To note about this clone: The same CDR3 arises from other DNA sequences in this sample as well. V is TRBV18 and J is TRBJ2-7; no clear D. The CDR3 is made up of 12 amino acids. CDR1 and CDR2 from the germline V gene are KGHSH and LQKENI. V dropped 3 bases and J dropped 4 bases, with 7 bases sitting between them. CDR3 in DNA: TGTGCCAGCTCACCGCAAACATACGAGCAGTACTTC. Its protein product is CASSPQTYEQYF.

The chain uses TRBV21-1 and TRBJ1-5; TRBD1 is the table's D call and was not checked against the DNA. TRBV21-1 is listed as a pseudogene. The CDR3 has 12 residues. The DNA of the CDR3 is TGTGCCAGCGGGGCAGGGATCCAGCCCCAGCATTTT. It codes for CASGAGIQPQHF.

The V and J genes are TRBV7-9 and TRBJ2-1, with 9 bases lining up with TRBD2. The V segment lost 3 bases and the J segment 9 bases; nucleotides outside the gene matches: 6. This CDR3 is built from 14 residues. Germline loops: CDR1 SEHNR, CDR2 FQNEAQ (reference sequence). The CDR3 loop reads CASSFSGTSFEQFF. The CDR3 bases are TGTGCCAGCAGCTTTTCCGGGACTAGCTTTGAGCAGTTCTTC.

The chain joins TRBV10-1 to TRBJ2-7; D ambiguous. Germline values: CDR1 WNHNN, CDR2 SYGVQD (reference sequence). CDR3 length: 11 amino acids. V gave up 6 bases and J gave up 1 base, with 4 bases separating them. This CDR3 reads CASRSSYEQYF. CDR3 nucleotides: TGCGCCAGCAGATCGTCCTACGAGCAGTACTTC.

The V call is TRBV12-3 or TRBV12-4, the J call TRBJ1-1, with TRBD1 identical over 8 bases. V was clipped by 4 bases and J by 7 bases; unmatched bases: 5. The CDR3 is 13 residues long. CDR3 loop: CASSWTGIIEAFF. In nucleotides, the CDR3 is TGTGCCAGCAGTTGGACAGGGATTATTGAAGCTTTCTTT.

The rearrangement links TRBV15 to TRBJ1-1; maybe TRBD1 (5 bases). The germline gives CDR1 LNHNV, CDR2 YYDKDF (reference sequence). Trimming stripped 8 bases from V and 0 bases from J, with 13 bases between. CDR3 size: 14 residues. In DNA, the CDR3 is TGTGCCACCGGAGACAGAAATGTGAACACTGAAGCTTTCTTT. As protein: CATGDRNVNTEAFF.

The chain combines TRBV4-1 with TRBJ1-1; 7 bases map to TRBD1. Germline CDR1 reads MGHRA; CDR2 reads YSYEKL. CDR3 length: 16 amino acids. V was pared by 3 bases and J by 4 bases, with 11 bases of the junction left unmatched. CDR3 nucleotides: TGCGCCAGCAGCCATAAACCTCTCGGGACAGTCACTGAAGCTTTCTTT. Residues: CASSHKPLGTVTEAFF.

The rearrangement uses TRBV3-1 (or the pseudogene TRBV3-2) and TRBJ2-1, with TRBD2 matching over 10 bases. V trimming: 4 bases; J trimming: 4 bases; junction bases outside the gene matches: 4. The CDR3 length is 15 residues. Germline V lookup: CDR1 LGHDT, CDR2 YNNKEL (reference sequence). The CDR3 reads CASSLRTSGYNEQFF. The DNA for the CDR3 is TGTGCCAGCAGCCTTAGGACTAGCGGTTACAATGAGCAGTTCTTC.

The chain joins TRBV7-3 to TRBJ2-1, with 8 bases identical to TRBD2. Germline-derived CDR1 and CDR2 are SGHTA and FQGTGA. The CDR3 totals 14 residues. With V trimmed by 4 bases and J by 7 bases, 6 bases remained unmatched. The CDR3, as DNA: TGTGCCAGCAGCTCGAGCGGGAGAACGAATGAGCAGTTCTTC. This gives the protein CASSSSGRTNEQFF. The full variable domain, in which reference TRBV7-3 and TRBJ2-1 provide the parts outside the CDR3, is GAGVSQTPSNKVTEKGKYVELRCDPISGHTALYWYRQSLGQGPEFLIYFQGTGAADDSGLPNDRFFAVRPEGSVSTLKIQRTERGDSAVYLCASSSSGRTNEQFFGPGTRLTVL.

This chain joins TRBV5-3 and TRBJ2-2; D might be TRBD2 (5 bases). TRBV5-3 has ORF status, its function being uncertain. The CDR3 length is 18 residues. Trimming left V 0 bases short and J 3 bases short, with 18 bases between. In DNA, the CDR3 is TGTGCCAGAAGCTTGGATGGGCCGGCGAGCGGCCACACCGGGGAGCTGTTTTTT. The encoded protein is CARSLDGPASGHTGELFF.

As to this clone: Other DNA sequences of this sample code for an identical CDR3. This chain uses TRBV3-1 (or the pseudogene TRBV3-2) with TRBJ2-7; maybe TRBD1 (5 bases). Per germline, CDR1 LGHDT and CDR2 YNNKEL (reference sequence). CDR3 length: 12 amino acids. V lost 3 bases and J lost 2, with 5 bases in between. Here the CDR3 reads CASSQGPYEQYF. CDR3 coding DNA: TGTGCCAGCAGCCAGGGGCCCTACGAGCAGTACTTC.

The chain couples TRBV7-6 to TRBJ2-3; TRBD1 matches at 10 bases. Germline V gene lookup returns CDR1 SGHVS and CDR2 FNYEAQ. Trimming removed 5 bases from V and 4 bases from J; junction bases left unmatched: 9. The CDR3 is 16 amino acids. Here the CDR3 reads CASSPRDRGFPDTQYF. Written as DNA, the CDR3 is TGTGCCAGCAGCCCCAGGGACAGGGGTTTCCCAGATACGCAGTATTTT.

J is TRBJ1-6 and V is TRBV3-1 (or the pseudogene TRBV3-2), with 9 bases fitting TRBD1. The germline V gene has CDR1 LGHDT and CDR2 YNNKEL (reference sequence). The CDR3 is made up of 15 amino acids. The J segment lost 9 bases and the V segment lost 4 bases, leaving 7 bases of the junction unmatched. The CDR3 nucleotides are TGTGCCAGCAGCCCGCCGGGACAGGGAGTTTCACCCCTCCACTTT. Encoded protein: CASSPPGQGVSPLHF.

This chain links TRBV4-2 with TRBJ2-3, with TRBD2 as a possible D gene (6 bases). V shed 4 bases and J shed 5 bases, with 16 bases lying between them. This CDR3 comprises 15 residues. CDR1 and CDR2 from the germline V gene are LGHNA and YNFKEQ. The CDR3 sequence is CASSRSGQAQDTQYF. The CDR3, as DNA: TGTGCCAGCAGCCGTAGCGGCCAGGCCCAAGATACGCAGTATTTT.

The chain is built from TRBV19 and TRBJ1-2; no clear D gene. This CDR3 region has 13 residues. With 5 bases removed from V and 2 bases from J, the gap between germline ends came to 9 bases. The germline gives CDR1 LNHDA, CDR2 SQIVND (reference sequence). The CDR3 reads CASSVAGNYGYTF. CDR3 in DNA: TGTGCCAGTAGTGTTGCCGGGAACTATGGCTACACCTTC.

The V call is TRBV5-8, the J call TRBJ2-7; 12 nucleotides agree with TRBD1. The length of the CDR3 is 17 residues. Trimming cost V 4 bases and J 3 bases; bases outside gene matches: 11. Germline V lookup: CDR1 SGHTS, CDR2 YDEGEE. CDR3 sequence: CASSGGSGTGGFYEQYF. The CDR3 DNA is TGTGCCAGCAGCGGAGGCTCCGGGACAGGGGGCTTCTACGAGCAGTACTTC.

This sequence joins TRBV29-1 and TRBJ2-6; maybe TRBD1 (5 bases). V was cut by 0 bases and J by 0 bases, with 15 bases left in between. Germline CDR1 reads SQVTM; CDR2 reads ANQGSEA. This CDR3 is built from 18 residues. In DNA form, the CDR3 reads TGCAGCGTTGAAGATCGGCAGGGAATCTCCTCTGGGGCCAACGTCCTGACTTTC. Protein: CSVEDRQGISSGANVLTF.

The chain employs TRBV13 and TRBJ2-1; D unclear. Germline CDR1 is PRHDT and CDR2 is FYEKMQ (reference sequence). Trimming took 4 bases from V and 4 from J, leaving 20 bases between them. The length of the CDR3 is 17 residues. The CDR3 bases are TGTGCCAGCAGCTCTTTAAGTTCGTCCACAATGTACAATGAGCAGTTCTTC. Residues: CASSSLSSSTMYNEQFF.

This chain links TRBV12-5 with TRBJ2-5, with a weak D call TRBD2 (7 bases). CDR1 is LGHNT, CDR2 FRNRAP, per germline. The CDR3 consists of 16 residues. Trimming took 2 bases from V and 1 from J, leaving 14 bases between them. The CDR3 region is CASGLSRGGGQETQYF. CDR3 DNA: TGTGCTAGTGGTTTGTCACGAGGGGGGGGCCAAGAGACCCAGTACTTC. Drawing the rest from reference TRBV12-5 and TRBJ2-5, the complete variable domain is DARVTQTPRHKVTEMGQEVTMRCQPILGHNTVFWYRQTMMQGLELLAYFRNRAPLDDSGMPKDRFSAEMPDATLATLKIQPSEPRDSAVYFCASGLSRGGGQETQYFGPGTRLLVL.

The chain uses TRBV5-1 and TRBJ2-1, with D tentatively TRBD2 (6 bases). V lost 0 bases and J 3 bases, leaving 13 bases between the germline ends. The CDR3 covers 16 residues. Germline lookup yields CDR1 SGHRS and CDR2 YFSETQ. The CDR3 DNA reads TGCGCCAGCAGCTTGGAATGGGGGAGGCGCTACAATGAGCAGTTCTTC. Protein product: CASSLEWGRRYNEQFF. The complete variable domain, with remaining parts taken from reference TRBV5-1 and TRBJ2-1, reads KAGVTQTPRYLIKTRGQQVTLSCSPISGHRSVSWYQQTPGQGLQFLFEYFSETQRNKGNFPGRFSGRQFSNSRSEMNVSTLELGDSALYLCASSLEWGRRYNEQFFGPGTRLTVL.

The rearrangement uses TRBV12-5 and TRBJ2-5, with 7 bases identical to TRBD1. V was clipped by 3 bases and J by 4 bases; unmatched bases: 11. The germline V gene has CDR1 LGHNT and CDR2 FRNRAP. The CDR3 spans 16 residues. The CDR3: CASGFGSTGVGETQYF. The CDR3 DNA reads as TGTGCTAGTGGTTTTGGGAGTACAGGGGTGGGAGAGACCCAGTACTTC.

CDR3 region: CASSVTGAKDGELFF. The CDR3 DNA reads TGTGCCAGCAGCGTTACAGGGGCAAAGGACGGGGAGCTGTTTTTT. The V gene is TRBV2, the J gene TRBJ2-2; 7 bases are a match to TRBD1. Per germline, CDR1 SNHLY and CDR2 FYNNEI. The J segment lost 7 bases and the V segment lost 6 bases, leaving 11 bases of the junction unmatched. The CDR3 loop spans 15 amino acids.

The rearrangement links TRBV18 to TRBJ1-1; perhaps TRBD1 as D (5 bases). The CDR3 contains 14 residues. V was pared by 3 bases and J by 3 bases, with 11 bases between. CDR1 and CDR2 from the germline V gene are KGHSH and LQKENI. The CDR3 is CASSPRGAHTEAFF. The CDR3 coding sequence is TGTGCCAGCTCACCCCGCGGGGCCCACACTGAAGCTTTCTTT.